This entry lists 21 T cell receptor beta chains sequenced from one sample in a study of T-cell memory formation after mild COVID-19. One entry per CDR3 protein results from TCRdb running MiXCR on the 5' RACE reads. The sample includes approximately 300,000 distinct CDR3 sequences, roughly 8.2% of them seen just once. Sequencing used PBMCs or a T cell subset sorted from them (not recorded which). The receptors were gathered from a man aged 18 to 30 who had mild COVID-19 (a few samples of this study predate the infection). Cell type and time point are not known.

The gene calls are TRBV25-1 and TRBJ1-2; TRBD1 agrees at 10 bases. V was clipped by 4 bases and J by 8 bases; unmatched bases: 7. The CDR3 length is 14 residues. Germline V CDR1 and CDR2: MGHDK, SYGVNS. The CDR3 nucleotides read TGTGCCAGCAGTGGTGACAGGGGGCAGCGGGGCTACACCTTC. This sequence encodes CASSGDRGQRGYTF.

In this sample, this clonotype turned up a few times. The rearrangement uses TRBV29-1 and TRBJ2-4; 8 bases are a match to TRBD1. This CDR3 contains 12 residues. V lost 7 bases and J lost 6; bases outside the gene matches: 5. In germline, CDR1 is SQVTM, CDR2 ANQGSEA. CDR3 loop: CSAGQAGNIQYF. CDR3 bases: TGCAGCGCGGGACAGGCGGGAAACATTCAGTACTTC. The full variable domain, completed using reference TRBV29-1 and TRBJ2-4, is SAVISQKPSRDICQRGTSLTIQCQVDSQVTMMFWYRQQPGQSLTLIATANQGSEATYESGFVIDKFPISRPNLTFSTLTVSNMSPEDSSIYLCSAGQAGNIQYFGAGTRLSVL.

This clonotype was seen repeatedly, ten times or more. J is TRBJ1-1 and V is TRBV7-2; TRBD1 agrees at 7 bases. J gave up 3 bases and V 6 bases, and 7 bases lay outside the gene matches. Germline V lookup: CDR1 SGHTA, CDR2 FQGNSA. The length of the CDR3 is 14 residues. CDR3 DNA sequence: TGTGCCAGCAGGGTTCCGGGACAGTACACTGAAGCTTTCTTT. This translates into CASRVPGQYTEAFF.

This clonotype has more than one count but fewer than ten. The chain recombines TRBV7-3 with TRBJ2-5; 9 positions match TRBD2. The CDR3 loop spans 15 amino acids. Germline values: CDR1 SGHTA, CDR2 FQGTGA. Unmatched junction bases numbered 2, after V lost 0 bases and J lost 3 bases. The CDR3 region has the DNA TGTGCCAGCAGCTTAACGGCTAGCGGGGAAGAGACCCAGTACTTC. The encoded protein is CASSLTASGEETQYF.

This clonotype turned up a few times. The chain joins TRBV28 to TRBJ2-3; no clear D. The V and J ends lost 5 bases and 2 bases respectively, with 8 bases between them. The CDR3 contains 13 residues. CDR1 and CDR2 from the germline V gene are MDHEN and SYDVKM. CDR3 in DNA: TGTGCCAGCAGTGATCAGGACACAGATACGCAGTATTTT. Translating gives CASSDQDTDTQYF. The whole variable domain, remainder taken from reference TRBV28 and TRBJ2-3, is DVKVTQSSRYLVKRTGEKVFLECVQDMDHENMFWYRQDPGLGLRLIYFSYDVKMKEKGDIPEGYSVSREKKERFSLILESASTNQTSMYLCASSDQDTDTQYFGPGTRLTVL.

This clonotype was detected ten times or more. The genes are TRBV27 and TRBJ2-3; D is uncertain. The CDR3 runs to 12 residues. Germline CDR1 is MNHEY and CDR2 is SMNVEV (reference sequence). Trimming cost V 5 bases and J 0 bases, with 3 bases left between them. CDR3 coding DNA: TGTGCCAGCAGTCGAAGCACAGATACGCAGTATTTT. Translated, it gives CASSRSTDTQYF.

Many counts were recorded for this clonotype. This chain connects TRBV20-1 to TRBJ2-5, with 7 bases aligning to TRBD1. The V gene's germline CDR1 is DFQATT and CDR2 SNEGSKA (reference sequence). The CDR3 loop spans 15 amino acids. V shed 8 bases and J 0 bases; nucleotides not matched to a gene: 12. The CDR3 protein is CSPARDSWYQETQYF. The CDR3 nucleotides read TGCAGTCCAGCCCGGGACAGTTGGTACCAAGAGACCCAGTACTTC.

The chain carries TRBV30 and TRBJ2-6, with 8 bases identical to TRBD1. Trimming removed 0 bases from V and 5 bases from J; junction bases left unmatched: 12. Germline CDR1 reads GTSNPN; CDR2 reads SVGIG (reference sequence). There are 18 residues in the CDR3. The CDR3 region is CAWSVQGQGALRANVLTF. The DNA of the CDR3 is TGTGCCTGGAGTGTACAGGGGCAGGGGGCGCTTAGGGCCAACGTCCTGACTTTC. Filled out from reference TRBV30 and TRBJ2-6, the complete variable domain reads SQTIHQWPATLVQPVGSPLSLECTVEGTSNPNLYWYRQAAGRGLQLLFYSVGIGQISSEVPQNLSASRPQDRQFILSSKKLLLSDSGFYLCAWSVQGQGALRANVLTFGAGSRLTVL.

The chain recombines TRBV11-1 with TRBJ1-1, with 7 bases matching TRBD1. The CDR3 is 17 residues long. CDR1 and CDR2 (germline): SGHAT, FQDESV (reference sequence). V dropped 5 bases and J dropped 0; count of bases not matched to a gene: 12. In DNA form, the CDR3 reads TGTGCCAGCAGCCGTGCCCTGGACAGGTACCTGAACACTGAAGCTTTCTTT. As protein: CASSRALDRYLNTEAFF.

This clonotype was picked up many times. This chain joins TRBV5-5 and TRBJ2-1; tentatively, D is TRBD2 (5 bases). Germline V gives CDR1 SGHKS, CDR2 YYEKEE (reference sequence). The V end lost 6 bases, the J end lost 10 bases, and 11 bases lay between the germline ends. The CDR3 is 11 amino acids. The CDR3, as DNA: TGTGCCAGCAATCGGGGAACCGAGCAGTTCTTC. Protein: CASNRGTEQFF.

This clonotype was seen only a few times. The V and J genes are TRBV5-1 and TRBJ2-1, with unresolved D. This CDR3 is built from 15 residues. CDR1 is SGHRS, CDR2 YFSETQ, per germline. The germline V and J ends were trimmed by 1 base and 3 bases, with 11 bases remaining between them. CDR3 amino acids: CASSLTEPLYNEQFF. CDR3 bases: TGCGCCAGCAGCTTGACAGAGCCTCTCTACAATGAGCAGTTCTTC.

V is TRBV6-6 and J is TRBJ2-2; D is possibly TRBD2 (5 bases). Germline loops: CDR1 MNHNY, CDR2 SVGAGI (reference sequence). V lost 2 bases to trimming and J lost 4 bases, with 14 bases between them. The CDR3 covers 16 residues. The CDR3 bases are TGTGCCAGCAGTTACGGATCGGCTAGCCGCACCGGGGAGCTGTTTTTT. This sequence encodes CASSYGSASRTGELFF.

The rearrangement joins TRBV19 to TRBJ2-2; the D is unclear. Trimming removed 7 bases from V and 7 bases from J, with 7 bases in between. The CDR3 extends over 11 amino acids. CDR1 is LNHDA and CDR2 is SQIVND in the germline V gene (reference sequence). In DNA form, the CDR3 reads TGTGCCAGTATCCGGAGCGGGGAGCTGTTTTTT. Translation: CASIRSGELFF.

This clonotype was seen a few times. The chain links TRBV2 to TRBJ1-4; D is uncertain. The germline V gene has CDR1 SNHLY and CDR2 FYNNEI. This CDR3 spans 11 amino acids. Deletions cut 4 bases from V and 10 bases from J, with 7 bases between. CDR3 sequence reads: CASSVEGKLFF. As DNA, the CDR3 is TGTGCCAGCAGTGTTGAGGGAAAACTGTTTTTT. Based on the CDR3 plus reference TRBV2 and TRBJ1-4, the full variable domain is EPEVTQTPSHQVTQMGQEVILRCVPISNHLYFYWYRQILGQKVEFLVSFYNNEISEKSEIFDDQFSVERPDGSNFTLKIRSTKLEDSAMYFCASSVEGKLFFGSGTQLSVL.

The CDR3 DNA sequence: TGTGCCAGCAGCCCTAGACTAGCGGGGGGGGATAAGAATGAGCAGTTCTTC. Its protein product is CASSPRLAGGDKNEQFF. The V call is TRBV7-9, the J call TRBJ2-1; 14 bases line up with TRBD2. The V gene's germline CDR1 is SEHNR and CDR2 FQNEAQ (reference sequence). CDR3 length equals 17 residues. V was pared by 5 bases and J by 7 bases, with 10 bases of the junction left unmatched.

This rearrangement joins TRBV9 to TRBJ2-5; 10 bases line up with TRBD2. The CDR3 totals 16 residues. Germline CDR1 SGDLS, CDR2 YYNGEE. Unmatched junction bases numbered 7, after V lost 0 bases and J lost 5 bases. CDR3 DNA sequence: TGTGCCAGCAGCGTAGCAGGAGGACTAGCGGACGAGACCCAGTACTTC. Protein sequence: CASSVAGGLADETQYF.

In its sample, this clonotype was seen a few times. The V call is TRBV7-8, the J call TRBJ1-2; 8 positions agree with TRBD1. The CDR3 is made up of 18 amino acids. Germline assignment: CDR1 SGHVS and CDR2 FQNEAQ. The V gene end was trimmed by 0 bases and the J gene end by 5 bases; junction bases not matched to a gene: 14. CDR3 loop: CASSLASNFDRGGYGYTF. The CDR3 DNA is TGTGCCAGCAGCTTAGCCTCTAACTTCGACAGGGGAGGTTATGGCTACACCTTC.

This clonotype was seen more than once but under ten times. The CDR3 DNA sequence: TGTGCCAGCAGCTCGACAGGGGCATTCTTT. It encodes CASSSTGAFF. This chain uses TRBV7-2 with TRBJ1-1; TRBD1 matches at 8 bases. The CDR3 extends over 10 amino acids. The V gene's germline CDR1 is SGHTA and CDR2 FQGNSA. After removal of 4 bases from V and 14 bases from J, the junction contained 3 bases not matched to a gene. Combining the CDR3 with reference TRBV7-2 and TRBJ1-1 gives the whole variable domain GAGVSQSPSNKVTEKGKDVELRCDPISGHTALYWYRQSLGQGLEFLIYFQGNSAPDKSGLPSDRFSAERTGGSVSTLTIQRTQQEDSAVYLCASSSTGAFFGQGTRLTVV.

This clonotype turned up a few times. The rearrangement uses TRBV6-5 and TRBJ1-6; 7 bases agree with TRBD1. This CDR3 comprises 19 residues. After removal of 5 bases from V and 10 bases from J, the junction contained 23 bases not matched to a gene. Germline lookup yields CDR1 MNHEY and CDR2 SVGAGI. CDR3 region: CASSHGTDSLGLEGSPLHF. DNA of the CDR3: TGTGCCAGCAGTCACGGGACAGACTCCCTAGGACTGGAAGGCTCACCCCTCCACTTT.

The chain carries TRBV20-1 and TRBJ1-1; D is uncertain. Trimming took off 6 bases at V and 2 bases at J, with 13 bases between the two ends. The CDR3 contains 13 residues. Germline lookup yields CDR1 DFQATT and CDR2 SNEGSKA (reference sequence). The CDR3 nucleotides read TGCAGTGCCATAGCAGACCGAAACACTGAAGCTTTCTTT. Its protein product is CSAIADRNTEAFF.

This chain connects TRBV11-2 to TRBJ2-3; D uncertain. This CDR3 region has 15 residues. Trimming stripped 6 bases from V and 8 bases from J, with 21 bases between. Germline V gene sequence: CDR1 SGHAT, CDR2 FQNNGV. This CDR3 is CASSLTRWVIGTQYF. The CDR3 DNA follows: TGTGCCAGCAGTCTGACTCGATGGGTGATTGGTACGCAGTATTTT.